The subject of this entry is one T cell receptor (beta chain). These data belong to a study of blood T cell repertoires in COVID-19. Here immunoSEQ multiplex PCR was the method, and the copy in TCRdb shows in-frame clones only, minus some. The table includes more than 140,000 clones, approximately 80% detected once. The sequence was obtained from a human donor in a cohort sampled during active COVID-19. Material for sequencing was peripheral blood.

In DNA, the CDR3 is TGTGCCAGCAGCCCCATTCCGGGGACAGATACGCAGTATTTT. Amino acids: CASSPIPGTDTQYF. The chain combines TRBV7-3 with TRBJ2-3; D may be TRBD2 (5 bases). Trimming stripped 5 bases from V and 3 bases from J, with 12 bases between. This CDR3 is 14 amino acids long. CDR1 and CDR2 from the germline V gene are SGHTA and FQGTGA.